This T cell receptor (beta chain) was retrieved from a study of quantifying T cell responses using KT2 cells. For the study at large: Reverse transcription used primers in the TCR alpha and beta constant regions. Study-wide findings and caveats: Even the lowest spike-in, about one KT2 cell per 100,000 PBMC, yielded detectable KT2 sequences. The number of KT2 alpha and beta sequences was a linear function of input KT2 cells.

A single-stranded UMI oligo with SP2 sequence was ligated to cDNA 3' ends. First-round PCR used 3 to 4 cycles and beta primers RC1.1 and RC1.2 covering TRBC1 and TRBC2. TCRdb independently ran MiXCR on the UMI-ligation and nested PCR reads; one entry per CDR3 protein. The sample shows 25,000 to 35,000 distinct CDR3 sequences, 7.3% of them seen only once. This clonotype was seen ten or more times. The antigen is unknown. Unfractionated PBMC were spiked with known numbers of KT2 clone cells. KT2 cells were mixed with fixed PBMC numbers at varying ratios. V dropped 4 bases and J dropped 7 bases, with 19 bases sitting between them. The CDR3 covers 15 residues. Looked up from germline, CDR1 is MNHEY and CDR2 is SVGAGI.

Specimen: PBMCs spiked with cells of the T cell clone KT2. The chain joins TRBV6-5 to TRBJ1-2; unclear D gene. The sequence derives from a human donor. The CDR3 spells CASSSIDRRASGYTF. CDR3 coding DNA: TGTGCCAGCAGTTCCATCGATCGAAGGGCATCTGGCTACACCTTC.